This record looks at one TCR beta chain sequence and its context. The antigen is unknown. The sample belongs to a study of vaccination and CD4 T cells after COVID-19. On the study more broadly: The convalescents, six males and four females, included two who were Hispanic. Participants, all vaccine recipients, received two doses of either BNT162b2 or mRNA-1273. Controls had a CEFX pool, an HIV-1 Nef pool, or no peptide added.

V shed 3 bases and J 5 bases; nucleotides not matched to a gene: 6. This CDR3 has 14 amino acids. Germline CDR1 reads MGHDK; CDR2 reads SYGVNS. Oncomine TCR Beta short-read sequencing was applied to DNA from cultured CD4+ T cells. Genomic DNA was extracted from cultured CD4+ T cells. Each CDR3 protein is one row after TCRdb ran MiXCR on the PCR reads. This table has 9,000 to 13,000 distinct CDR3 sequences, roughly 30% appearing once. Treatment of the sample: roughly 11-day PBMC culture with coronavirus spike peptide pools or control peptides (ViraFEST assay). These CD4+ T cells came from an unexposed donor, sampled before the COVID-19 pandemic (2011-2018).

The receptor comes from a human donor in good health. Sequencing was carried out using CD4+ T cells from blood, cultured in vitro. The V call is TRBV25-1, the J call TRBJ1-1, with 7 bases identical to TRBD1. Written as DNA, the CDR3 is TGTGCCAGCAGTGAGGCAGGGGGACGGACTGAAGCTTTCTTT. Its translation: CASSEAGGRTEAFF.